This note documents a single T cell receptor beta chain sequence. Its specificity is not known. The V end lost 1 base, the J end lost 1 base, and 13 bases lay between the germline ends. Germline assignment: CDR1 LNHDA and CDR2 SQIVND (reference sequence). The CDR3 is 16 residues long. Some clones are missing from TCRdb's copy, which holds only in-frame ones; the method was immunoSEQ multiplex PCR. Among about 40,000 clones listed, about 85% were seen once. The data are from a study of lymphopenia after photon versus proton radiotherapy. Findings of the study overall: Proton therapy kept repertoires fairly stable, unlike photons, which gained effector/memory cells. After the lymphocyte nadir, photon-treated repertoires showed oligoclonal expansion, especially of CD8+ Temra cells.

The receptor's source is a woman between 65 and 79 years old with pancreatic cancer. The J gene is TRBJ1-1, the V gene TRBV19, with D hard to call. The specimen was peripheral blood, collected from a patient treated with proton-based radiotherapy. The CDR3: CASSIAVLITNTEAFF. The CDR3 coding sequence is TGTGCCAGTAGTATAGCTGTACTGATTACGAACACTGAAGCTTTCTTT.